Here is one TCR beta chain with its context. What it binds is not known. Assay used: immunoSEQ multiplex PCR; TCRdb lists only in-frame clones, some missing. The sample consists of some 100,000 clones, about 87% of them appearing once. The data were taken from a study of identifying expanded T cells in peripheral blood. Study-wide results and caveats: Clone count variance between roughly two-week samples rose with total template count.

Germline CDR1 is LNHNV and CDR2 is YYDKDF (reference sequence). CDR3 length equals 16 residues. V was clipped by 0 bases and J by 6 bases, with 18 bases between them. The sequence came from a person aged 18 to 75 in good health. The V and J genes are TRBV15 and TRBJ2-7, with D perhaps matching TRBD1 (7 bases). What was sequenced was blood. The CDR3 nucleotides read TGTGCCACCAGCAGAGAACCCGGAGGGGGCGTGTCCGAGCAGTACTTC. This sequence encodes CATSREPGGGVSEQYF.